These 27 T cell receptor beta chains were all obtained from the same sample, sequenced in a study of T cells in Graves' hyperthyroidism and ophthalmopathy. Amplification of TCR beta CDR3 regions was performed using RNA transcripts as template. TCR CDR3 underwent first-round RT-PCR with the HTBI primer set. MiXCR, applied by TCRdb to the multiplex PCR reads, yields one record per CDR3 protein. The table lists hundreds of thousands of distinct CDR3 sequences, roughly 40% of them singletons. Sequences were obtained from blood. The origin of the receptors is a man aged 18 to 29 with Graves' hyperthyroidism.

V and J are TRBV6-1 and TRBJ2-5, with TRBD1 identical over 10 bases. Germline V gene data show CDR1 as MNHNS and CDR2 as SASEGT. V lost 6 bases, J lost 3 bases, and 7 bases stayed unmatched. This CDR3 is 15 amino acids long. The CDR3: CASRPRTGGKETQYF. The CDR3 coding sequence is TGTGCCAGCAGGCCCCGGACAGGGGGAAAAGAGACCCAGTACTTC.

As for this clonotype: At one end, the junction sequence differs from germline, possibly due to a read error. V usage is TRBV7-7 and J usage is TRBJ2-7, with 7 positions matching TRBD1. Germline CDR1 reads SSHAT; CDR2 reads FNYEAQ (reference sequence). The CDR3 length is 16 residues. The CDR3 reads CASSPTDREYSYEQYF. As DNA, the CDR3 is TGTGCTAGCAGCCCTACAGACAGGGAATACTCCTACGAGCAGTACTTC.

This clonotype was counted a few times. The junction departs from the called germline gene at one end, perhaps through a read error. The chain links TRBV24-1 to TRBJ2-5; 11 bases agree with TRBD2. The CDR3 is made up of 15 amino acids. CDR1 is KGHDR, CDR2 SFDVKD, per germline. CDR3 nucleotides: TGTGCCAGCAGTTCACGGACTAGCGGGTGGAGGACCCAGTACTTC. Amino acids: CASSSRTSGWRTQYF.

This clonotype was seen more than once but under ten times. The chain links TRBV7-9 to TRBJ1-3, with a tentative D call TRBD1 (6 bases). V lost 5 bases and J lost 0, with 14 bases in between. Per germline, CDR1 SEHNR and CDR2 FQNEAQ (reference sequence). This CDR3 is 16 amino acids long. The CDR3 region is CASSLKQGGSGNTIYF. CDR3 nucleotide sequence: TGTGCCAGCAGCCTCAAACAGGGAGGCTCTGGAAACACCATATATTTT. Drawing the rest from reference TRBV7-9 and TRBJ1-3, the complete variable domain is DTGVSQNPRHKITKRGQNVTFRCDPISEHNRLYWYRQTLGQGPEFLTYFQNEAQLEKSRLLSDRFSAERPKGSFSTLEIQRTEQGDSAMYLCASSLKQGGSGNTIYFGEGSWLTVV.

J is TRBJ2-2 and V is TRBV6-5; D is unclear. The V end lost 2 bases, the J end lost 5 bases, and 12 bases lay between the germline ends. The CDR3 consists of 15 residues. Germline V lookup: CDR1 MNHEY, CDR2 SVGAGI. This CDR3 reads CASSYERVTTGELFF. CDR3 nucleotides: TGTGCCAGCAGTTACGAAAGGGTTACAACCGGGGAGCTGTTTTTT.

This clonotype was observed many times. The rearrangement joins TRBV2 to TRBJ1-4, with 9 bases that match TRBD1. There are 12 residues in the CDR3. Germline V gives CDR1 SNHLY, CDR2 FYNNEI. Trimming cost V 6 bases and J 12 bases; bases outside gene matches: 5. CDR3 in amino acids: CASSGQGMELFF. The CDR3 DNA follows: TGTGCCAGCAGCGGACAGGGGATGGAACTGTTTTTT.

This chain joins TRBV7-2 and TRBJ2-5; D possibly matches TRBD1 or TRBD2 (5 bases each). This CDR3 is built from 15 residues. Trimming left V 3 bases short and J 1 base short, with 12 bases between. The V gene's germline CDR1 is SGHTA and CDR2 FQGNSA. CDR3 loop: CASSFGAVTQETQYF. CDR3 nucleotides: TGTGCCAGCAGCTTCGGGGCGGTCACCCAAGAGACCCAGTACTTC. The full variable domain, with the rest looked up from reference TRBV7-2 and TRBJ2-5, is GAGVSQSPSNKVTEKGKDVELRCDPISGHTALYWYRQSLGQGLEFLIYFQGNSAPDKSGLPSDRFSAERTGGSVSTLTIQRTQQEDSAVYLCASSFGAVTQETQYFGPGTRLLVL.

This clonotype was recorded a few times. The chain joins TRBV20-1 to TRBJ2-7; 9 nucleotides line up with TRBD1. The CDR3 runs 16 residues. Germline loops: CDR1 DFQATT, CDR2 SNEGSKA (reference sequence). Trimming at V came to 0 bases and at J to 4 bases, leaving 10 bases not matched to a gene. For the CDR3, the DNA is TGCAGTGCTAGAGATTTCCCGGGACAGGGATTGTACGAGCAGTACTTC. Translated: CSARDFPGQGLYEQYF.

This clonotype was detected many times. The rearrangement links TRBV20-1 to TRBJ2-2; TRBD1 might be the D (5 bases). This CDR3 is 15 amino acids long. The ends were cut back, 3 bases at V and 3 bases at J, with 14 bases in the middle. In germline, CDR1 is DFQATT, CDR2 SNEGSKA (reference sequence). CDR3 nucleotides: TGCAGTGCTAGTCCCATGGACACTGACACCGGGGAGCTGTTTTTT. Translated: CSASPMDTDTGELFF.

This clonotype was seen more than once but under ten times. This chain's CDR3 is CASTGAGWGRSTEAFF. The DNA of the CDR3 is TGTGCCAGCACCGGGGCTGGGTGGGGAAGGAGCACTGAAGCTTTCTTT. The rearrangement joins TRBV12-3 or TRBV12-4 to TRBJ1-1, with D perhaps TRBD1 (5 bases). CDR3 length: 16 amino acids. V lost 7 bases and J lost 4, with 22 bases in between.

Many counts were recorded for this clonotype. The chain combines TRBV20-1 with TRBJ2-7, with a tentative D call TRBD1 (6 bases). Trimming shortened V by 6 bases and J by 5 bases, and 11 bases separated the two germline ends. The CDR3 has 11 amino acids. The V gene's germline CDR1 is DFQATT and CDR2 SNEGSKA (reference sequence). The CDR3 protein is CSADYRDEQYF. CDR3 nucleotides: TGCAGTGCAGACTACAGGGACGAGCAGTACTTC.

This sequence joins TRBV7-2 and TRBJ1-6; 9 nucleotides match TRBD1. Germline V gives CDR1 SGHTA, CDR2 FQGNSA. The CDR3 is made up of 15 amino acids. V gave up 9 bases and J gave up 8 bases; unmatched junction bases: 11. The CDR3 sequence: CASRSATGGDSPLHF. CDR3 sequence (DNA): TGTGCCAGTAGATCGGCGACAGGGGGTGATTCACCCCTCCACTTT.

This clonotype showed up many times. The chain has TRBV10-1 and TRBJ1-1; D gene uncertain. Trimming stripped 4 bases from V and 8 bases from J, with 8 bases between. The CDR3 is made up of 11 amino acids. CDR1 WNHNN and CDR2 SYGVQD come from the germline V gene (reference sequence). The CDR3 reads CASSAGGEAFF. The CDR3, as DNA: TGCGCCAGCAGTGCAGGAGGAGAAGCTTTCTTT.

This clonotype came up a few times. The J gene is TRBJ1-1, the V gene TRBV6-5, with D perhaps TRBD1 (6 bases). The V gene lost 0 bases and the J gene lost 6 bases, with 17 bases spanning the gap. The CDR3 totals 16 residues. The germline CDR1 and CDR2 sequences are MNHEY and SVGAGI. CDR3 sequence reads: CASSYSTRGGEPEAFF. CDR3 DNA sequence: TGTGCCAGCAGTTACTCGACCAGGGGAGGGGAACCTGAAGCTTTCTTT.

This clonotype was counted ten times or more. The J gene is TRBJ1-2, the V gene TRBV12-3 or TRBV12-4; D is ambiguous. The CDR3 has 13 residues. The V and J ends lost 5 bases and 4 bases respectively, with 11 bases between them. CDR3 sequence reads: CASSAGHVYGYTF. CDR3 nucleotides: TGTGCCAGCAGTGCGGGCCACGTCTATGGCTACACCTTC.

The chain joins TRBV7-2 to TRBJ1-1; D gene unclear. Deletions cut 4 bases from V and 0 bases from J, with 12 bases between. The CDR3 has 15 amino acids. Germline values: CDR1 SGHTA, CDR2 FQGNSA. DNA for the CDR3: TGTGCCAGCAGCTCAGAAAATTCTGTGAACACTGAAGCTTTCTTT. Translating it yields CASSSENSVNTEAFF. Based on the CDR3 plus reference TRBV7-2 and TRBJ1-1, the full variable domain is GAGVSQSPSNKVTEKGKDVELRCDPISGHTALYWYRQSLGQGLEFLIYFQGNSAPDKSGLPSDRFSAERTGGSVSTLTIQRTQQEDSAVYLCASSSENSVNTEAFFGQGTRLTVV.

This CDR3 reads CATRRASGSSYEQYF. The CDR3 DNA reads as TGTGCCACCCGGCGGGCTAGCGGCAGCTCCTACGAGCAGTACTTC. The rearrangement uses TRBV19 and TRBJ2-7, with 7 bases matching TRBD2. The CDR3 is made up of 15 amino acids. CDR1 is LNHDA and CDR2 is SQIVND in the germline V gene (reference sequence). V dropped 10 bases and J dropped 0; count of bases not matched to a gene: 12.

This clonotype was detected once. The chain couples TRBV7-3 to TRBJ2-5; D unresolved. This CDR3 comprises 13 residues. V lost 9 bases to trimming and J lost 9 bases, with 20 bases between them. Germline V lookup: CDR1 SGHTA, CDR2 FQGTGA. The CDR3 protein is CASARALGQPQYF. In DNA form, the CDR3 reads TGTGCCAGTGCGCGCGCGCTTGGTCAGCCCCAGTACTTC.

There are many counts of this clonotype. V usage is TRBV10-3 and J usage is TRBJ2-7, with 7 bases lining up with TRBD1. J lost 2 bases, V lost 0 bases, and 1 base had no gene match. Germline CDR1 is ENHRY and CDR2 is SYGVKD. CDR3 length: 14 residues. In nucleotides, the CDR3 is TGTGCCATCAGTGAGTCGACAGGGACCTACGAGCAGTACTTC. Its translation is CAISESTGTYEQYF.

This clonotype was detected only a few times. The chain employs TRBV5-1 and TRBJ1-4, with TRBD1 as a possible D gene (6 bases). The CDR3 totals 15 residues. With 2 bases removed from V and 5 bases from J, the gap between germline ends came to 13 bases. The V gene's germline CDR1 is SGHRS and CDR2 YFSETQ. As DNA, the CDR3 is TGCGCCAGCAGCTTCGAGGGGGAGCCCAATGAAAAACTGTTTTTT. Its protein product is CASSFEGEPNEKLFF.

This rearrangement joins TRBV6-1 to TRBJ1-2; D remains ambiguous. This CDR3 contains 14 residues. Germline V gives CDR1 MNHNS, CDR2 SASEGT. V lost 2 bases and J 0 bases, leaving 7 bases between the germline ends. CDR3 nucleotides: TGTGCCAGCAGTGAAATTAGCACTAACTATGGCTACACCTTC. This sequence encodes CASSEISTNYGYTF.

The J gene is TRBJ1-2, the V gene TRBV5-4; D is unresolved. Trimming removed 2 bases from V and 1 base from J, with 15 bases in between. The CDR3 covers 16 residues. The V gene's germline CDR1 is SGHNT and CDR2 YYREEE (reference sequence). CDR3: CASSFAGGSVNYGYTF. Here the CDR3 DNA reads TGTGCCAGCAGCTTCGCCGGCGGTTCCGTTAACTATGGCTACACCTTC. The variable domain in full, completed from reference TRBV5-4 and TRBJ1-2, reads ETGVTQSPTHLIKTRGQQVTLRCSSQSGHNTVSWYQQALGQGPQFIFQYYREEENGRGNFPPRFSGLQFPNYSSELNVNALELDDSALYLCASSFAGGSVNYGYTFGSGTRLTVV.

This clonotype was observed once. A much larger clone sits a single nucleotide away, making a read error possible. The V call is TRBV2, the J call TRBJ1-5; D remains ambiguous. The CDR3 has 15 residues. Trimming pared 3 bases from V and 3 bases from J, leaving 12 bases between. The germline V gene has CDR1 SNHLY and CDR2 FYNNEI. The CDR3, as DNA: TGTGCCAGCAGTGACCCGGGTTATAACAATCAGCCCCAGCATTTT. Residues: CASSDPGYNNQPQHF.

This clonotype was detected ten times or more. The chain is built from TRBV10-3 and TRBJ2-2, with D uncertain. Trimming pared 4 bases from V and 4 bases from J, leaving 7 bases between. The germline V gene has CDR1 ENHRY and CDR2 SYGVKD. This CDR3 is built from 13 residues. The CDR3: CAISGYGTGELFF. In DNA form, the CDR3 reads TGTGCCATCAGTGGATATGGCACCGGGGAGCTGTTTTTT.

This clonotype was picked up many times. The chain uses TRBV7-9 and TRBJ1-1; possible D gene TRBD1, 5 bases. The CDR3 has 14 residues. With 1 base removed from V and 4 bases from J, the gap between germline ends came to 10 bases. Germline assignment: CDR1 SEHNR and CDR2 FQNEAQ (reference sequence). The CDR3 region is CASSLVYGGTEAFF. The DNA of the CDR3 is TGTGCCAGCAGCTTAGTATACGGGGGCACTGAAGCTTTCTTT.

This clonotype was counted many times. One end of the junction does not line up with germline, which may come from a read error. This chain joins TRBV7-7 and TRBJ2-5, with TRBD2 as a possible D gene (8 bases). The CDR3 is 15 amino acids. Germline CDR1 and CDR2: SSHAT and FNYEAQ (reference sequence). DNA for the CDR3: TGTGCTAGCAGCTTAAGTAGCGGGACAGAAGAGACCCAGTACTTC. Encoded protein: CASSLSSGTEETQYF.

This clonotype was detected only a few times. The chain has TRBV7-9 and TRBJ1-1, with TRBD1 matching over 7 bases. Germline trimming cut 5 bases from V and 11 bases from J; bases unmatched to any gene: 8. Germline values: CDR1 SEHNR, CDR2 FQNEAQ (reference sequence). The CDR3 is made up of 12 amino acids. CDR3 region: CASSIPRGRAFF. CDR3 sequence (DNA): TGTGCCAGCAGCATCCCCAGGGGGAGGGCTTTCTTT.